This TCR beta chain came from a study of resident and recirculating memory T cells in vitiligo (dated by TCRdb to the late 2010s). Some background on the complete study: The study took epidermis from shave biopsies of two lesional and two nonlesional sites, plus PBMCs, from each of a few stable vitiligo patients for TCR beta sequencing. Right before genomic DNA was extracted using the Qiagen DNeasy Blood & Tissue Kit, the samples were homogenized with no cell sorting step. The human TCR beta sequencing tested whether specific clones in lesional vitiligo skin differed from clones in nonlesional skin and blood.

Study-wide conclusions, independent of this receptor: Mechanistic studies in the future are needed to assess how much the detected T cell clones and the human Trm pools versus Tcm pools each contribute. Overlap and correlation analysis found no significant repertoire overlap between any two biopsies, even biopsies from the same patient, apart from each lesion compared with itself. No unique dominant TCR clone was detected, and clonality varied among vitiligo lesions. TCR sequences were not conserved across biopsy sites or patients, suggesting that different T cell clones infiltrate different lesions, described as private specificity.

Including cysteine and phenylalanine, the CDR3 has 16 amino acids. Only the CDR3 region is kept as DNA, spanning 48 bases read in frame from base 1. CDR1 and CDR2 were assigned from the germline V gene as MDHEN and SYDVKM. Cut back by 5 bases and 0 bases, the V and J ends lie 11 bases apart. As regards this clone: Its antigen is not yet known. Base qualities are not provided; no much larger clone lies one nucleotide away.

TCR beta chains were amplified from genomic DNA with the immunoSEQ hsTCRB kit. Sequencing of TCR beta libraries was performed on an Illumina MiSeq instrument by the immunoSEQ service. In the original analysis: The immunoSEQ Analyzer was used to analyze the repertoire data. TCRdb took this table from immuneACCESS and kept in-frame rearrangements with V and J called. Such tables lack part of the clones; where checked against another copy, unresolved V genes explain under half of the gap, and the rest is unexplained. The V and J calls and clone size come from that table; D and trimming were worked out from the DNA. For this sample there are fewer than 85,000 clones; about 91% appear just once. The ten largest clones represent about 4.8% of the sample. A patient's vitiligo counted as stable when the lesions had not changed at all during the previous 6 months. For classification as stable, the absence of confetti depigmentation, a clinical sign of active vitiligo, was additionally required. Patients who had been treated within the previous three months were excluded. PBMCs were isolated from heparinized blood by Ficoll density gradient centrifugation and then flash-frozen.

This sequence was found in a male donor with vitiligo. Source material: blood. Rearrangement joined TRBV28 to TRBJ2-6, and possibly TRBD1, on 6 matching bases. The DNA reads TGTGCCAGCAGTCTCAGGGGCCCCTCTGGGGCCAACGTCCTGACTTTC. Its protein reads: CASSLRGPSGANVLTF.